This T cell receptor (beta chain) comes out of a study of cytomegalovirus exposure and HLA in healthy donors (dated by TCRdb to about 2017). Study-level background: According to a later analysis, the approximately 120 validation repertoires were produced on the same platform as the roughly 600 repertoires of the first cohort. The study aimed to test whether signatures of past pathogen exposure could be identified by cataloging public T cell receptors. A separate validation cohort of approximately 120 different subjects was used in addition to the approximately 700-subject first cohort. High-throughput TCR immunosequencing, statistical association of individual TCRs with disease status, and machine learning were combined to predict cytomegalovirus infection status. Findings and caveats that apply to the study as a whole: While some public TCRs were present in many individuals, most TCR sequences turned up only very rarely across donors. The validation cohort had no HLA typing available for a later analysis, so co-occurrence within that cohort was assessed over all 120 or so repertoires. In both the original and validation cohorts, the classifier was reported to diagnose cytomegalovirus status with high specificity and sensitivity. The study listed approximately 160 TCR beta chains as associated with cytomegalovirus. A later analysis found that TCRs clustered in the first cohort also tended to co-occur in the approximately 120 validation repertoires, with more than 90% of cluster scores above 0. It was suggested by the authors that the approach could potentially be generalized to other disease states and immunological phenotypes. In vitro tests confirmed that a few of the cytomegalovirus-associated TCR beta chains recognize cytomegalovirus antigens.

Details on this clone: The target of this receptor is not known. Base qualities are missing; no much larger clone stands one base away.

Receptor amplification or capture employed the immunoSEQ multiplex PCR assay. Processing in the source paper ran as follows. To diagnose cytomegalovirus status from the catalog of TCR beta chain sequences, a statistical classification framework was built. In its TCRdb copy, this immuneACCESS table keeps in-frame sequences only and misses some clones. Where compared with another copy, unresolved V genes explain less than half of these, and the others have no known cause. The V and J calls and clone size were taken over from that table, and D and trimming were inferred from the DNA. The sample profile shows tens of thousands of clones; around nine tenths of them were found once. The ten top clones hold 1.1% of the sample. The donors were included in the validation cohort of 130 or so subjects, a group kept apart from the approximately 690-subject first cohort. In the germline V gene, CDR1 corresponds to SNHLY and CDR2 to FYNNEI. The junction carries 14 bases between V and J, which are trimmed by 7 bases and 2 bases respectively. The CDR3, from cysteine to phenylalanine, totals 15 residues. CDR3 DNA is the only sequence kept; it has 45 bases, read in frame from the first base.

Recombination connected TRBV2 to TRBJ2-2; a weak D assignment points to TRBD1 (6 bases agree). Sequencing was carried out using PBMCs. This receptor was taken from a man aged 18 to 29 in good health and CMV-seronegative. CDR3 region: CASTLGQTNTGELFF. The DNA is as follows: TGTGCCAGCACTCTAGGACAGACCAACACCGGGGAGCTGTTTTTT.